The T cell receptor (beta chain) described here comes from a study of T-cell memory formation after mild COVID-19. At the level of the study: TCR clusters showed largely donor specificity. Study-wide results and limits: Contracting clones from day 15 to 85 showed balanced CD4/CD8; later expanders favored CD4+.

TCRdb reprocessed the 5' RACE reads with MiXCR, giving one entry per CDR3 protein. The data show hundreds of thousands of distinct CDR3 sequences, 20% to 25% seen once. The sample holds a few counts of this clonotype. The antigen is unknown. This receptor was obtained from an adult woman who had mild COVID-19 (a few samples of this study predate the infection). Cell type and time point are not known. Sequenced input: PBMCs or a T cell subset sorted from them (not recorded which).

The CDR3 DNA reads TGCGCCAGCAGCCACGGGGAGGGAAACATTCAGTACTTC. As protein: CASSHGEGNIQYF. The genes are TRBV4-1 and TRBJ2-4, with 7 bases aligning to TRBD2. V lost 3 bases to trimming and J lost 6 bases; unmatched junction nucleotides: 2. Germline loops: CDR1 MGHRA, CDR2 YSYEKL. The CDR3 has 13 residues.